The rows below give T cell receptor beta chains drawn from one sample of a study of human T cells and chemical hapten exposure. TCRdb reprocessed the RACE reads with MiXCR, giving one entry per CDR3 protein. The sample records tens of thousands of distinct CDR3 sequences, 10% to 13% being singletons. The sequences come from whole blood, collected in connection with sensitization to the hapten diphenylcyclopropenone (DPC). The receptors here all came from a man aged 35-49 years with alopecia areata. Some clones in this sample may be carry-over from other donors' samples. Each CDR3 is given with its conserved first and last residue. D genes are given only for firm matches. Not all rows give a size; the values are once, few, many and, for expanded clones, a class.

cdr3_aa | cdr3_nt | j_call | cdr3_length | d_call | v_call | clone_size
CSAHTGDIGGEQYF | TGCAGTGCACATACAGGGGATATCGGTGGCGAGCAGTACTTC | TRBJ2-7 | 14 | TRBD1 | TRBV20-1 | few
CASSYSGNPYQPQHF | TGTGCCAGCAGTTACTCAGGCAACCCATATCAGCCCCAGCATTTT | TRBJ1-5 | 15 | . | TRBV6-2/TRBV6-3 | few
CSARRGVGDRGRIEAFF | TGCAGTGCTAGAAGGGGGGTGGGGGACAGGGGCCGCATTGAAGCTTTCTTT | TRBJ1-1 | 17 | TRBD1 | TRBV20-1 | .
CASSSRSVPDTQYF | TGTGCCAGCAGTTCCCGTTCAGTGCCAGATACGCAGTATTTT | TRBJ2-3 | 14 | . | TRBV28 | few
CAISSGGLEAFF | TGTGCCATCAGTTCCGGTGGACTTGAAGCTTTCTTT | TRBJ1-1 | 12 | . | TRBV10-3 | few
CASSFIAHGDNEQFF | TGTGCCAGCAGTTTTATCGCCCACGGGGACAATGAGCAGTTCTTC | TRBJ2-1 | 15 | . | TRBV27 | few
CASSALVSTEAFF | TGCGCCAGCAGCGCCTTGGTAAGCACTGAAGCTTTCTTT | TRBJ1-1 | 13 | . | TRBV5-1 | .
CSARDLGLAGATDTQYF | TGCAGTGCTAGAGACCTAGGACTAGCGGGAGCAACAGATACGCAGTATTTT | TRBJ2-3 | 17 | TRBD2 | TRBV20-1 | few
CATSRDPRGDEQFF | TGTGCCACCAGCAGAGATCCCAGGGGAGATGAGCAGTTCTTC | TRBJ2-1 | 14 | . | TRBV15 | .
CASSQSSGQGEAFF | TGCGCCAGCAGCCAATCTAGCGGACAGGGTGAAGCTTTCTTT | TRBJ1-1 | 14 | TRBD1 | TRBV4-1 | .
CASSYGQGSNYGYTF | TGTGCCAGCAGCTACGGACAGGGGTCTAACTATGGCTACACCTTC | TRBJ1-2 | 15 | TRBD1 | TRBV7-2 | many
CASSLGQGRQETQYF | TGTGCTAGCAGCCTGGGACAGGGACGTCAAGAGACCCAGTACTTC | TRBJ2-5 | 15 | TRBD1 | TRBV7-7 | .
CSVRLVGSYEQYF | TGCAGCGTGCGACTAGTAGGCTCCTACGAGCAGTACTTC | TRBJ2-7 | 13 | . | TRBV29-1 | many
CASSSGQGPTDTQYF | TGTGCCAGCAGTTCCGGACAGGGGCCCACAGATACGCAGTATTTT | TRBJ2-3 | 15 | TRBD1 | TRBV12-3/TRBV12-4 | few
CASSLATINTEAFF | TGTGCCAGCAGCTTGGCAACGATAAACACTGAAGCTTTCTTT | TRBJ1-1 | 14 | . | TRBV5-4 | .
CASSTGQGASEAFF | TGTGCCAGCAGTACGGGACAGGGGGCGTCTGAAGCTTTCTTT | TRBJ1-1 | 14 | TRBD1 | TRBV6-2/TRBV6-3 | .
CASLPTAGFTEAFF | TGTGCCAGCCTCCCCACGGCAGGCTTCACTGAAGCTTTCTTT | TRBJ1-1 | 14 | . | TRBV27 | many
CASSKGNGIAKNIQYF | TGTGCCAGCAGCAAAGGGAACGGGATAGCCAAAAACATTCAGTACTTC | TRBJ2-4 | 16 | . | TRBV21-1 | .
CASSQDVSSGSTDTQYF | TGTGCCAGCAGCCAAGACGTCTCTAGCGGGAGCACAGATACGCAGTATTTT | TRBJ2-3 | 17 | TRBD2 | TRBV3-1 | few
CSARDQPTYEQYF | TGCAGTGCTAGAGATCAACCGACCTACGAGCAGTACTTC | TRBJ2-7 | 13 | . | TRBV20-1 | .
CASSPGARNEQFF | TGTGCCAGTTCCCCTGGGGCGCGGAATGAGCAGTTCTTC | TRBJ2-1 | 13 | . | TRBV6-1 | .
CASSVEAVNSPLHF | TGTGCCAGCAGCGTAGAAGCCGTCAATTCACCCCTCCACTTT | TRBJ1-6 | 14 | . | TRBV9 | few
CASSQVAGANTEAFF | TGTGCCAGCAGCCAAGTTGCGGGCGCGAACACTGAAGCTTTCTTT | TRBJ1-1 | 15 | . | TRBV14 | .
CASSLRWDSLGNTIYF | TGTGCCAGTAGTCTCCGATGGGACAGCCTTGGAAACACCATATATTTT | TRBJ1-3 | 16 | TRBD1 | TRBV19 | .
CASSQRGGRQPQNF | TGTGCCAGCAGCCAAAGGGGGGGTCGGCAGCCCCAGAATTTT | TRBJ1-5 | 14 | . | TRBV7-2 | .
CASSLSQDYNSPLHF | TGCGCCAGCAGCCTTAGTCAGGATTATAATTCACCCCTCCACTTT | TRBJ1-6 | 15 | . | TRBV4-3 | few
CASSHSTGGRQFF | TGTGCCAGCAGCCATAGTACAGGGGGAAGGCAGTTCTTC | TRBJ2-1 | 13 | TRBD1 | TRBV3-1 | .
CAISDRDGYTF | TGTGCCATCAGTGACAGGGATGGCTACACCTTC | TRBJ1-2 | 11 | . | TRBV10-3 | many